The source of this T cell receptor beta chain is a study of T-cell memory formation after mild COVID-19 listed by TCRdb under 2021. About the investigation overall: TCR sequence clusters from the two donors were largely donor specific. Two young, previously healthy adult volunteers, one female and one male, were included in the cohort. Longitudinal TCRalpha and TCRbeta repertoire sequencing tracked T-cell clones expanding and contracting after mild COVID-19 in a couple of donors. What the authors observed across the whole study: The study included only a couple of mild cases, and larger cohorts that include severe cases with pre-infection samples were judged to be necessary. Contracting CD4+ clones appeared mostly in the CM and EM memory subsets, whereas CD8+ clones were enriched in EMRA. SARS-CoV-2 specificity of the second-wave clones peaking on day 37 was not confirmed. From day 15 to 85, contracting clones showed balanced CD4/CD8 phenotypes, whereas a second wave of clones that expanded from day 15 to 37 leaned towards CD4+. The detection of some responding clones in pre-infection memory suggests that pre-existing cross-reactive memory T cells joined the SARS-CoV-2 response.

Ficoll-Paque density gradient centrifugation was used to isolate PBMCs. In regard to this clonotype: Its antigen is not yet known. Base qualities are not recorded, but no much larger clone differs from it by a single base.

Sequencing was carried out with an Illumina NovaSeq 6000. Using 5'RACE with constant-segment primers, TCRalpha and TCRbeta cDNA libraries were constructed, with sample barcodes and unique molecular identifiers added in the process. RNA was extracted from every sample with Trizol reagent. Libraries were amplified in two PCR steps, with a second sample barcode and Illumina TruSeq adapters added in the second step. Sequencing of the libraries was done on an Illumina NovaSeq, producing 2 x 150 bp paired-end reads. On the authors' methods: The reads were demultiplexed and collapsed into UMI-guided consensus sequences using migec v1.2.7. Using mixcr v2.1.11, the UMI consensuses were aligned to TRA and TRB V and J templates and assembled into clonotypes. Expanded or contracted clonotypes were those called significant by both edgeR and NoisET, with noise models trained on biological replicates. For edgeR calls, the thresholds were a false discovery rate-adjusted p below 0.01 and a log2 fold-change of 1. As an exploratory analysis of dynamics, max-normalized trajectories of the 1000 most abundant clonotypes were examined with PCA combined with hierarchical clustering. Each responding clone was given a CD4 or CD8 phenotype based on the CD4+ and CD8+ repertoires, which had been sequenced separately. The raw public data were reprocessed by TCRdb itself: fastp quality trimming at Q25, MiXCR clonotype calling, in-frame beta chains only. Identical CDR3 proteins give one entry, which carries the most common genes and DNA. The V and J calls reflect TCRdb's pipeline rather than the authors' work. Present in this sample are approximately 340,000 distinct CDR3 sequences, roughly 13% of which were seen just once. Jointly, the top ten make up about a fifth of the sample.

Looking up the germline V gene (reference sequence) yields CDR1 SEHNR and CDR2 FQNEAQ. V gives up 11 bases and J gives up 8 bases, and the segment between their germline ends measures 15 bases. Inclusive of the bounding cysteine and phenylalanine, the CDR3 is 12 residues long. Left in the record is the CDR3 DNA by itself, 36 bases read in frame from the first base. The sequence links TRBV7-9 to TRBJ1-4; tentative D gene TRBD1, with 6 bases matching. Sequenced material: PBMCs or a T cell subset sorted from them (not recorded which). This receptor was obtained from a man between 18 and 29 years old who had mild COVID-19 (a few samples of this study predate the infection). The sample titles of this study are shuffled in the database, so cell type and time point are left out; the donor was told from shared clones. The CDR3 amino acid sequence is: CASSGGREKLFF. The sequenced DNA: TGTGCCTCATCGGGGGGCAGGGAAAAACTGTTTTTT.